The clone carrying this TCR beta chain was seen once. This entry is derived from a study of blood T cell repertoires in COVID-19. The germline CDR1 and CDR2 sequences are SNHLY and FYNNEI. The V gene lost 6 bases and the J gene lost 7 bases, with 12 bases spanning the gap. This CDR3 region has 12 residues. The protocol was immunoSEQ multiplex PCR, while the TCRdb copy is restricted to in-frame clones and leaves out a portion. Of 140,000 to 150,000 clones listed, 85% to 90% were seen once; the top ten hold about 1.2%. Self-reported history from a screening survey and questionnaire set each donor's cohort.

What was sequenced was PBMCs or T cells enriched from blood (not recorded which). The V gene is TRBV2, the J gene TRBJ1-1; no reliable D call. The clonotype was recovered from a woman aged 30 to 39 with acute COVID-19. The CDR3, as DNA: TGTGCCAGCAGCCTAATCGCAGGTGAAGCTTTCTTT. Translated, it gives CASSLIAGEAFF.